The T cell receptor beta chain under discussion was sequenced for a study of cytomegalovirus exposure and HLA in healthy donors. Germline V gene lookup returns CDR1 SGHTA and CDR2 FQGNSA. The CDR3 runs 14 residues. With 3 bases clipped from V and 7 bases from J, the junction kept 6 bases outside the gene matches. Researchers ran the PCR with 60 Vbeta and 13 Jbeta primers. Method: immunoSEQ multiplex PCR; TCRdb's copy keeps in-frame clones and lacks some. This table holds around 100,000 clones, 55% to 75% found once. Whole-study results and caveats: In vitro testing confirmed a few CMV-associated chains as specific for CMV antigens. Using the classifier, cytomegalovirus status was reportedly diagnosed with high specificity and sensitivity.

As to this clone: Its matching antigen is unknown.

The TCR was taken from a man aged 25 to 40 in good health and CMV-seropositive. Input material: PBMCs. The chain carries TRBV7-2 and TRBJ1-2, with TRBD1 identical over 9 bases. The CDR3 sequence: CASSLIQGAGGYTF. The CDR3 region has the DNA TGTGCCAGCAGCTTGATACAGGGGGCAGGTGGCTACACCTTC.